This record covers a single T cell receptor (beta chain). The data are from a study of shared T cell receptors in the human thymus. Profiling relied on immunoSEQ multiplex PCR, and the TCRdb table lists in-frame clones only, not all of them. The sample carries 600,000 or so clones, over 75% recorded once. Germline-derived CDR1 and CDR2 are MNHEY and SMNVEV (reference sequence). Trimming shortened V by 8 bases and J by 5 bases, and 9 bases separated the two germline ends. The CDR3 consists of 11 residues. These data were also reused for a study on human thymus T cells.

The TCR sequence derives from a boy younger than two with a congenital heart defect. Sequenced sample: thymocytes. This chain uses TRBV27 with TRBJ2-5; D is possibly TRBD1 (6 bases). CDR3 in amino acids: CASVRGETQYF. The CDR3 DNA reads as TGTGCCAGCGTTAGGGGGGAGACCCAGTACTTC.